This T cell receptor (beta chain) was found in a study of T cell repertoires in cytomegalovirus infection. Across the whole study: Public TCR beta signatures marked donors with CMV infection and the matching HLA. General observations from the study: HLA-C-restricted TCR beta clonotypes specific for CMV led the ex vivo response. CMV carriers with the relevant HLA were identified by cumulative public TCR beta family frequency.

TCRdb reanalysed the reads using MiXCR and keeps one entry per CDR3 protein. The sample consists of over 95,000 distinct CDR3 sequences, 30% to 35% of them appearing once. Comment on this clonotype: As yet, its antigen is unknown.

This CDR3 is built from 16 residues. V was clipped by 1 base and J by 0 bases; unmatched bases: 3. Germline assignment: CDR1 MNHEY and CDR2 SMNVEV (reference sequence). The sequenced sample was CD8+ T cells from cultured PBMCs, obtained from culture after CMV antigen stimulation. This TCR derives from a human donor in good health (CMV status not recorded). Some clones in this sample may be carry-over from other donors' samples. The V call is TRBV27, the J call TRBJ1-1; TRBD1 matches at 9 bases. The CDR3 region is CASSLYGTGMNTEAFF. Written as DNA, the CDR3 is TGTGCCAGCAGTTTATACGGGACAGGGATGAACACTGAAGCTTTCTTT.